Listed here are 24 T cell receptor beta chains from one sample, sequenced in a study of regulatory T cells in long-lasting Graves disease. The time point here: newly diagnosed GD, antithyroid drugs for less than 3 months. RNA from PBMCs was the source of the TCR library. Building the TCR beta libraries relied on iRepertoire HTBI primers, and CDR3 regions underwent Arm-PCR. MiXCR was run by TCRdb on the multiplex PCR reads, yielding one entry per CDR3 protein. Of about 620,000 distinct CDR3 sequences in the sample, 15% to 20% were seen once. The data also belong to a second study, concerning T cells in Graves' hyperthyroidism and ophthalmopathy.

This specimen was peripheral blood mononuclear cells (PBMCs), taken at new diagnosis, from a patient treated with antithyroid drugs. The receptors derive from a woman between 25 and 40 years old with Graves disease.

The chain employs TRBV20-1 and TRBJ1-5; the D gene is possibly TRBD1 (5 bases). Trimming took 4 bases from V and 7 from J, leaving 23 bases between them. The germline V gene has CDR1 DFQATT and CDR2 SNEGSKA (reference sequence). The CDR3 has 16 amino acids. The DNA for the CDR3 is TGCAGTGCTACCCCGCCTAGGGGCGGTATCGGCCAGCCCCAGCATTTT. Its translation: CSATPPRGGIGQPQHF.

This clonotype was picked up a small number of times. DNA for the CDR3: TGTGCCAGCAGCTTGTTTTCTAGCGGGAAGGAGACCCAGTACTTC. Translation gives CASSLFSSGKETQYF. The chain couples TRBV7-2 to TRBJ2-5; 9 bases are a match to TRBD2. The junction had 7 bases not matched to a gene; V was cut back by 3 bases and J by 5 bases. In germline, CDR1 is SGHTA, CDR2 FQGNSA. This CDR3 is built from 15 residues.

This clonotype was observed at least ten times. This chain connects TRBV28 to TRBJ1-1; maybe TRBD1 (5 bases). V lost 8 bases and J lost 1, with 11 bases in between. The CDR3 runs to 13 residues. Germline CDR1 is MDHEN and CDR2 is SYDVKM. The CDR3 protein is CASLGQPNTEAFF. CDR3 nucleotides: TGTGCCAGCTTAGGACAACCGAACACTGAAGCTTTCTTT.

V is TRBV20-1 and J is TRBJ2-1; 10 positions agree with TRBD1. Germline assignment: CDR1 DFQATT and CDR2 SNEGSKA (reference sequence). This CDR3 has 14 residues. V dropped 5 bases and J dropped 4; count of bases not matched to a gene: 5. CDR3 in amino acids: CSARDRGLYNEQFF. CDR3 coding DNA: TGCAGTGCTCGCGACAGGGGGCTTTACAATGAGCAGTTCTTC.

The V gene is TRBV11-2, the J gene TRBJ1-2; 7 bases are a match to TRBD1. Looked up from germline, CDR1 is SGHAT and CDR2 is FQNNGV. V lost 0 bases to trimming and J lost 3 bases; unmatched junction nucleotides: 4. The length of the CDR3 is 15 residues. CDR3 bases: TGTGCCAGCAGCTTAGATCGACAGGGATACTATGGCTACACCTTC. It encodes CASSLDRQGYYGYTF.

This clonotype has a handful of counts. The chain links TRBV29-1 to TRBJ2-4; D ambiguous. The CDR3 has 15 residues. Germline CDR1 reads SQVTM; CDR2 reads ANQGSEA. V lost 4 bases and J 1 base, leaving 14 bases between the germline ends. DNA of the CDR3: TGCAGCGTTGTTCCAGACCCGTCTGCCAAAAACATTCAGTACTTC. This encodes CSVVPDPSAKNIQYF. The complete variable domain, with remaining parts taken from reference TRBV29-1 and TRBJ2-4, reads SAVISQKPSRDICQRGTSLTIQCQVDSQVTMMFWYRQQPGQSLTLIATANQGSEATYESGFVIDKFPISRPNLTFSTLTVSNMSPEDSSIYLCSVVPDPSAKNIQYFGAGTRLSVL.

This clonotype was counted ten times or more. The chain recombines TRBV5-1 with TRBJ2-1, with 8 bases fitting TRBD1. Germline assignment: CDR1 SGHRS and CDR2 YFSETQ. Trimming removed 7 bases from V and 5 bases from J; junction bases left unmatched: 5. The length of the CDR3 is 13 residues. DNA of the CDR3: TGCGCCAGCTCCGGACAGGGAGACAATGAGCAGTTCTTC. This sequence encodes CASSGQGDNEQFF.

This rearrangement joins TRBV6-2 or TRBV6-3 to TRBJ1-4; D remains unclear. Per germline, CDR1 MNHEY and CDR2 SVGEGT. The germline V and J ends were trimmed by 5 bases and 8 bases, with 12 bases remaining between them. The CDR3 totals 13 residues. The CDR3 sequence is CASSIPQAEKLFF. The CDR3, as DNA: TGTGCCAGCAGTATCCCCCAGGCCGAAAAACTGTTTTTT.

The chain carries TRBV25-1 and TRBJ1-5; tentative D call: TRBD1 (6 bases). With 3 bases removed from V and 5 bases from J, the gap between germline ends came to 8 bases. Germline values: CDR1 MGHDK, CDR2 SYGVNS. The CDR3 is 13 residues long. The CDR3 loop reads CASSDRGDQPQHF. The CDR3 DNA reads TGTGCCAGCAGTGACAGGGGCGATCAGCCCCAGCATTTT.

This sequence joins TRBV28 and TRBJ2-7, with 10 bases aligning to TRBD1. Germline-derived CDR1 and CDR2 are MDHEN and SYDVKM. This CDR3 spans 15 amino acids. V was pared by 4 bases and J by 6 bases, with 9 bases of the junction left unmatched. The CDR3 sequence is CASSSPGQGTREQYF. The CDR3 DNA is TGTGCCAGCAGTTCGCCGGGACAGGGGACGCGCGAGCAGTACTTC.

In its sample, this clonotype was seen many times. The chain employs TRBV12-3 or TRBV12-4 and TRBJ2-1, with a weak D call TRBD1 (6 bases). The CDR3 runs to 13 residues. The germline V and J ends were trimmed by 6 bases and 6 bases, with 12 bases remaining between them. DNA of the CDR3: TGTGCCAGCAGCCCCGGACAGTTCAATGAGCAGTTCTTC. This codes for CASSPGQFNEQFF.

This clonotype was recorded at least ten times. The rearrangement uses TRBV2 and TRBJ2-7; possible D gene TRBD2, 6 bases. Germline V lookup: CDR1 SNHLY, CDR2 FYNNEI. This CDR3 region has 14 residues. The V gene lost 5 bases and the J gene lost 6 bases, with 17 bases spanning the gap. The CDR3 coding sequence is TGTGCCAGCAGTCGGACGGGACTCAGAATCGAGCAGTACTTC. It translates to CASSRTGLRIEQYF.

The CDR3 nucleotides are TGTGCCTGGAGGGATAGGACAGGTGAAAACTATGGCTACACCTTC. As protein: CAWRDRTGENYGYTF. V usage is TRBV30 and J usage is TRBJ1-2, with 7 bases identical to TRBD1. V was pared by 3 bases and J by 2 bases, with 9 bases of the junction left unmatched. The CDR3 spans 15 residues. Germline V gene sequence: CDR1 GTSNPN, CDR2 SVGIG (reference sequence).

The table lists this clonotype with a few counts. The chain is built from TRBV24-1 and TRBJ2-1; the D gene could be TRBD1 or TRBD2 (5 bases each). Trimming cost V 5 bases and J 11 bases, with 21 bases left between them. This CDR3 is built from 15 residues. In germline, CDR1 is KGHDR, CDR2 SFDVKD. The CDR3 DNA is TGTGCCACCAGTGTAGCAACCGGGACCGCGGCCAAGCAGTTCTTC. It yields the protein CATSVATGTAAKQFF.

This clonotype was seen a few times. V usage is TRBV24-1 and J usage is TRBJ2-3, with 11 bases fitting TRBD2. The germline CDR1 and CDR2 sequences are KGHDR and SFDVKD. CDR3 length equals 15 residues. V lost 5 bases, J lost 4 bases, and 4 bases stayed unmatched. CDR3 region: CATSGLAGGSDTQYF. In DNA, the CDR3 is TGTGCCACCAGTGGGCTAGCGGGAGGCTCAGATACGCAGTATTTT.

Ten or more counts support this clonotype. The chain carries TRBV11-2 and TRBJ2-1, with TRBD2 matching over 8 bases. The germline gives CDR1 SGHAT, CDR2 FQNNGV. The CDR3 runs to 16 residues. With V trimmed by 0 bases and J by 11 bases, 12 bases remained unmatched. The CDR3 DNA is TGTGCCAGCAGCTTAGAAGCGGGAGCTGGGCTACAACAGCAGTTCTTC. Amino acid sequence: CASSLEAGAGLQQQFF.

This clonotype was counted a few times. The V gene is TRBV20-1, the J gene TRBJ1-5, with unresolved D. The germline V gene encodes CDR1 DFQATT and CDR2 SNEGSKA (reference sequence). This CDR3 is built from 12 residues. V gave up 7 bases and J gave up 3 bases, with 10 bases separating them. The CDR3 sequence is CSVGQPNQPQHF. CDR3 DNA: TGCAGTGTAGGGCAGCCCAATCAGCCCCAGCATTTT.

Ten or more counts support this clonotype. The CDR3 DNA reads TGTGCCAGCCGGACTAGCGGGAGGGATACGCAGTATTTT. Protein product: CASRTSGRDTQYF. The V and J genes are TRBV7-2 and TRBJ2-3; TRBD2 aligns across 14 bases. The ends lost 8 bases at V and 6 bases at J; junction bases unmatched: 1. The germline gives CDR1 SGHTA, CDR2 FQGNSA. The CDR3 runs to 13 residues.

This clonotype was seen repeatedly, ten times or more. J is TRBJ1-6 and V is TRBV28, with TRBD1 matching 8 bases. V shed 4 bases, J shed 5 bases, and the junction held 16 bases outside the gene matches. The CDR3 contains 19 residues. The germline V gene encodes CDR1 MDHEN and CDR2 SYDVKM. The DNA for the CDR3 is TGTGCCAGCAGTTCTGTGGGACAGGCCGCCTTGTTGGATAATTCACCCCTCCACTTT. Translating gives CASSSVGQAALLDNSPLHF.

As to this clonotype: This may arise from a read error, as a much more abundant clone is one base away. J is TRBJ1-2 and V is TRBV27, with a tentative D call TRBD1 (5 bases). Germline CDR1 is MNHEY and CDR2 is SMNVEV (reference sequence). There are 14 residues in the CDR3. The CDR3 nucleotides are TGTGCCAGCAGTTGGGGCCAGAGTAACCATGGCTACACCTTC. This gives the protein CASSWGQSNHGYTF.

This clonotype was detected a few times. CDR3 loop: CSALGPRYEQYF. As DNA, the CDR3 is TGCAGTGCTCTCGGACCTCGATACGAGCAGTACTTC. V usage is TRBV20-1 and J usage is TRBJ2-7; no reliable D call. CDR1 and CDR2 from the germline V gene are DFQATT and SNEGSKA (reference sequence). The CDR3 is 12 amino acids. The V end lost 5 bases, the J end lost 4 bases, and 12 bases lay between the germline ends.

This clonotype was counted at least ten times. The gene calls are TRBV7-2 and TRBJ2-1; TRBD2 matches 8 bases. The CDR3 sequence is 16 residues long. Germline trimming cut 1 base from V and 0 bases from J; bases unmatched to any gene: 2. Per the germline V gene, CDR1 is SGHTA and CDR2 is FQGNSA. This CDR3 is CASSLVAGSSYNEQFF. CDR3 nucleotides: TGTGCCAGCAGCTTAGTAGCGGGAAGCTCCTACAATGAGCAGTTCTTC.

Ten or more counts support this clonotype. The chain links TRBV28 to TRBJ2-7; D might be TRBD1 (6 bases). Germline CDR1 reads MDHEN; CDR2 reads SYDVKM. The CDR3 totals 14 residues. Trimming took 6 bases from V and 6 from J, leaving 18 bases between them. CDR3 nucleotide sequence: TGTGCCAGCAGCTCCGACAGGATGCTACGCGAGCAGTACTTC. Amino acids: CASSSDRMLREQYF.

This clonotype appeared many times. The chain carries TRBV28 and TRBJ2-5, with D possibly being TRBD2 (7 bases). The CDR3 covers 15 residues. V lost 5 bases, J lost 6 bases, and 19 bases lay in between. Germline CDR1 and CDR2: MDHEN and SYDVKM. CDR3 nucleotide sequence: TGTGCCAGCAGTCCGGGGGAGGGGGACTGGAAGACCCAGTACTTC. Its protein product is CASSPGEGDWKTQYF.